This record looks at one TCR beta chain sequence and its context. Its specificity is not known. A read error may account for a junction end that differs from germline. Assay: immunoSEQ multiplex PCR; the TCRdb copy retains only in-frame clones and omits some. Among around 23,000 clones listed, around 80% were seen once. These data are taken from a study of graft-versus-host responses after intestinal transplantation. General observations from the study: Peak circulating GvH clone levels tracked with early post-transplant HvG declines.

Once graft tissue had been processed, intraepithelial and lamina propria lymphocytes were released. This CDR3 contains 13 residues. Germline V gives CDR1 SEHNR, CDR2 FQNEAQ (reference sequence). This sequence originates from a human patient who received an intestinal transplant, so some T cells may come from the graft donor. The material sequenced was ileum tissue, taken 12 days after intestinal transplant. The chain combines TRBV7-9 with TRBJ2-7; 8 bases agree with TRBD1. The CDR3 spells CVSSEGQGYEQYF. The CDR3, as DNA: TGTGTCAGCAGCGAAGGACAGGGTTACGAGCAGTACTTC. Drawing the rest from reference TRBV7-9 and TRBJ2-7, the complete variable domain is DTGVSQNPRHKITKRGQNVTFRCDPISEHNRLYWYRQTLGQGPEFLTYFQNEAQLEKSRLLSDRFSAERPKGSFSTLEIQRTEQGDSAMYLCVSSEGQGYEQYFGPGTRLTVT.